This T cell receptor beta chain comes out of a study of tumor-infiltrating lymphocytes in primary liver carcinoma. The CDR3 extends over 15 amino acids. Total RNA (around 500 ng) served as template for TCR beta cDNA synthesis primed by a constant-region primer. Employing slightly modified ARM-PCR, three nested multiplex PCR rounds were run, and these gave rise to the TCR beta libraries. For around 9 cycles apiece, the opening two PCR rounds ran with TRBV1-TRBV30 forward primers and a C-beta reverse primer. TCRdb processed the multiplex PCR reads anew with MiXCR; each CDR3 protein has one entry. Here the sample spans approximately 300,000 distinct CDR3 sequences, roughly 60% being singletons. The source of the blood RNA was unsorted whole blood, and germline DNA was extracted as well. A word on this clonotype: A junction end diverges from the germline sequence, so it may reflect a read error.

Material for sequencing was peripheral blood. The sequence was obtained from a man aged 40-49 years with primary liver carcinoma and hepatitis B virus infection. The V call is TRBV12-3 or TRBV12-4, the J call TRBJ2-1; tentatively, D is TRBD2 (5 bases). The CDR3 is CVSSLASGIYNEQFF. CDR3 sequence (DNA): TGTGTCAGCAGTCTAGCTTCCGGGATCTACAATGAGCAGTTCTTC.